This T cell receptor (beta chain) is drawn from a study of regulatory T cells in long-lasting Graves disease. Findings and caveats of the study: TRBV28 was favored in persistent disease, as were TRBJ1-2 and TRBJ2-5. Persistent Graves' patients showed a TCR diversity that was lower than that of newly diagnosed ones. Among the persistent patients, thousands of public clonotypes were shared, more than the roughly 970 shared among new patients.

This clonotype has only a few counts. Its specificity is not known. Time point specified: persistent/refractory GD, antithyroid drugs over 5 years with positive TRAb. From PBMCs, RNA was extracted and then used to make the TCR library. Clinicians diagnosed Graves' disease using American Thyroid Association guidelines. Arm-PCR of CDR3 regions and iRepertoire HTBI primers were used to build TCR beta libraries. TCRdb reprocessed the multiplex PCR reads via MiXCR and lists one record per CDR3 protein. The sample shows 300,000 to 400,000 distinct CDR3 sequences, around a fifth of them seen only once. In germline, CDR1 is SGHRS, CDR2 YFSETQ. The CDR3 extends over 15 amino acids. V was cut by 1 base and J by 4 bases, with 9 bases left in between.

The chain has TRBV5-1 and TRBJ2-6; D possibly corresponds to TRBD1 (5 bases). The sequence derives from a female donor with Graves disease. The sample in question was peripheral blood mononuclear cells (PBMCs), obtained when the disease was refractory, from a patient treated with antithyroid drugs. CDR3 DNA: TGCGCCAGCAGCTTGTCAGGGTACGGGGCCAACGTCCTGACTTTC. Translated: CASSLSGYGANVLTF.